This is a list of T cell receptor beta chains from one sample in a study of blood T cell repertoires in COVID-19. Sequencing was performed with immunoSEQ multiplex PCR; in TCRdb, only in-frame clones are kept and a portion is missing. The profile shows approximately 450,000 clones, 85% to 90% of them singletons. The sample consisted of PBMCs or T cells enriched from blood (not recorded which). These receptors originate from a man aged 30 to 45 who had recovered from COVID-19. CDR3s include the opening cysteine and the closing phenylalanine or tryptophan. A D gene is named only where the DNA matches it firmly. Clone size, where shown, is once, few, many, or a class for clones that have expanded.

V gene,J gene,D gene,clone size,CDR3 DNA,CDR3 protein
TRBV13,TRBJ2-4,.,.,TGTGCCAGCAGCAACGACCCAGGGTCGTCAGTGGACATTCAGTACTTC,CASSNDPGSSVDIQYF
TRBV12-3/TRBV12-4,TRBJ1-1,TRBD1,.,TGTGCCAGCAGTTTAACAGGGGTCACTGAAGCTTTCTTT,CASSLTGVTEAFF
TRBV7-9,TRBJ1-2,.,.,TGTGCCAGCAGCCAAGCTCAGGGGGGCTACACCTTC,CASSQAQGGYTF
TRBV7-9,TRBJ1-5,TRBD1,.,TGTGCCAGCAGCTTATCGGGACAGGGGATCGGTCCTATGGTTCAGCCCCAGCATTTT,CASSLSGQGIGPMVQPQHF
TRBV11-2,TRBJ2-7,.,.,TGTGCCAGCAGCTCTCCGGGGAGCCCTTACGAGCAGTACTTC,CASSSPGSPYEQYF
TRBV4-2,TRBJ1-1,.,.,TGTGCCAGCAGCCAAGATTTTAGCAGGAACACTGAAGCTTTCTTT,CASSQDFSRNTEAFF
TRBV3-1/TRBV3-2,TRBJ1-1,.,once,TGTGCCAGCAGCCAAGGGGGGACTCCGAACACTGAAGCTTTCTTT,CASSQGGTPNTEAFF
TRBV28,TRBJ1-1,.,.,TGTGCCAGCAGACTTTTAACTGAAGCTTTCTTT,CASRLLTEAFF
TRBV7-9,TRBJ2-5,TRBD1,.,TGTGCCAGCACCGACCCGGGACAGGGTTTTCAGGAGACCCAGTACTTC,CASTDPGQGFQETQYF
TRBV18,TRBJ1-4,TRBD1,few,TGTGCCAGCTCATTCATACAATCCGGGACAGGGGCAGCAGCTAATGAAAAACTGTTTTTT,CASSFIQSGTGAAANEKLFF
TRBV3-1/TRBV3-2,TRBJ2-7,.,.,TGTGCCAGCAGCCAATCAGTTTCGACCTACGAGCAGTACTTC,CASSQSVSTYEQYF
TRBV7-9,TRBJ1-4,.,.,TGTGCCAGCAGCTTAACGGAGAGTCAACTGTTTTTT,CASSLTESQLFF
TRBV5-5,TRBJ1-2,.,few,TGTGCCAGCAGCTTGGTACAGCGACTAGCTAACTATGGCTACACCTTC,CASSLVQRLANYGYTF
TRBV6-6,TRBJ2-1,.,once,TGTGCCAGCAGTCCCCCGGGGGGCTCGAATGAGCAGTTCTTC,CASSPPGGSNEQFF
TRBV4-1,TRBJ1-3,.,.,TGCGCCAGCAGCCAAACTACAGGGAATGGAAACACCATATATTTT,CASSQTTGNGNTIYF
TRBV29-1,TRBJ2-3,TRBD1,once,TGCAGCTGCCTGAGACAGGGGAGGACAGATACGCAGTATTTT,CSCLRQGRTDTQYF
TRBV12-3/TRBV12-4,TRBJ2-1,.,once,TGTGCCATAGGACAAGAGAATGAGCAGTTCTTC,CAIGQENEQFF
TRBV5-4,TRBJ1-2,.,.,TGTGCCAGCAGCTTGGACCTCAGAACCCTCTACACCTTC,CASSLDLRTLYTF
TRBV28,TRBJ1-5,.,.,TGTGCCAGCAGTTTTGGGGGGATTGGGAGCAATCAGCCCCAGCATTTT,CASSFGGIGSNQPQHF
TRBV27,TRBJ2-6,TRBD2,.,TGTGCCCTGGGACTACCCTCCGGGGCCAACGTCCTGACTTTC,CALGLPSGANVLTF
TRBV11-2,TRBJ2-2,.,few,TGTGCCAGCAGCTTAGTTACAGTTAACACCGGGGAGCTGTTTTTT,CASSLVTVNTGELFF
TRBV28,TRBJ1-1,.,.,TGTGCCAGCAGCCCAGGCAGCTACTTCATGAACACTGAAGCTTTCTTT,CASSPGSYFMNTEAFF
TRBV4-1,TRBJ2-3,.,.,TGCGCCAGCAGCCAAGTGTTCACTAGTACCGGAGATACGCAGTATTTT,CASSQVFTSTGDTQYF
TRBV6-1,TRBJ1-5,TRBD1,once,TGTGCCAGCAGTGAAGCGGGACAGGGTAGCAATCAGCCCCAGCATTTT,CASSEAGQGSNQPQHF
TRBV5-8,TRBJ1-5,TRBD1,.,TGTGCCAGCAGCTCTGACAGGGGGGGAGGCCAGCCCCAGCATTTT,CASSSDRGGGQPQHF
TRBV4-1,TRBJ2-7,TRBD1,.,TGCGCCAGCAGCCATTCTCCGGGACAGGGATACGAGCAGTACTTC,CASSHSPGQGYEQYF
TRBV4-1,TRBJ2-7,TRBD2,once,TGCGCCAGCAGCCAAACCGGGACTAGCTCCTACGAGCAGTACTTC,CASSQTGTSSYEQYF
TRBV7-9,TRBJ2-5,.,.,TGTGCCAGCAGCTTAACGGGACAAAAAAAAGAGACCCAGTACTTC,CASSLTGQKKETQYF
TRBV12-3/TRBV12-4,TRBJ2-1,TRBD2,.,TGTGCCAGCCGAGGACTAGCGAGTAATGAGCAGTTCTTC,CASRGLASNEQFF
TRBV7-3,TRBJ2-3,TRBD1,once,TGTGCCAGCAGCTCCCTCCCGGGACAGGACACAGATACGCAGTATTTT,CASSSLPGQDTDTQYF
TRBV4-2,TRBJ1-5,.,.,TGTGCCAGCAGCCAAGACCGTATAGCTAACGCGGGGAGCGGGCCCCAGCATTTT,CASSQDRIANAGSGPQHF
TRBV18,TRBJ2-7,.,.,TGTGCCAGCTCAGGGGGCAACGTATCTACCTACGAGCAGTACTTC,CASSGGNVSTYEQYF
TRBV6-1,TRBJ1-2,.,.,TGTGCCAGCAGTGAAAGTGTTAGGGGGAGTTTCGGCTACACCTTC,CASSESVRGSFGYTF
TRBV6-4,TRBJ2-7,.,.,TGTGCCAGCAGTGACTCGATCGGCTACGAGCAGTACTTC,CASSDSIGYEQYF
TRBV11-2,TRBJ2-5,TRBD1,.,TGTGCCAGCAGCTTTGGACAGGAGTCGTCAGAGACCCAGTACTTC,CASSFGQESSETQYF
TRBV27,TRBJ1-1,.,.,TGTGCCAGCAGTACCCGGAGTCCTAGGTCTGAAGCTTTCTTT,CASSTRSPRSEAFF
TRBV7-2,TRBJ2-1,TRBD2,.,TGTGCCAGCAGTCATTCGGGACTAGCGGTATACAATGAGCAGTTCTTC,CASSHSGLAVYNEQFF
TRBV10-3,TRBJ2-5,TRBD2,.,TGTGCCATCCAGGAGGCTAGCGGACAAGAGACCCAGTACTTC,CAIQEASGQETQYF
TRBV20-1,TRBJ1-3,.,.,TGCAGTGTGAGCTCTGGAAACACCATATATTTT,CSVSSGNTIYF
TRBV9,TRBJ2-7,TRBD2,.,TGTGCCAGCAGCGTGGGGACTAGCTCCTGGAAGGACGAGCAGTACTTC,CASSVGTSSWKDEQYF
TRBV3-1/TRBV3-2,TRBJ2-5,.,.,TGTGCCAGCAGCCGCGGGGAGACCCAGTACTTC,CASSRGETQYF
TRBV27,TRBJ1-3,.,.,TGTGCCAGCAGTCCAAGACACTCTCTGGGTAACACCATATATTTT,CASSPRHSLGNTIYF
TRBV6-6,TRBJ2-7,TRBD2,.,TGTGCCAGCAGTCAACGACTAGCGGGACCCCCAGAGCAGTACTTC,CASSQRLAGPPEQYF
TRBV10-3,TRBJ2-7,TRBD1,few,TGTGCCATCAGCCCCGCGACAGGGGGTGACGAGCAGTACTTC,CAISPATGGDEQYF